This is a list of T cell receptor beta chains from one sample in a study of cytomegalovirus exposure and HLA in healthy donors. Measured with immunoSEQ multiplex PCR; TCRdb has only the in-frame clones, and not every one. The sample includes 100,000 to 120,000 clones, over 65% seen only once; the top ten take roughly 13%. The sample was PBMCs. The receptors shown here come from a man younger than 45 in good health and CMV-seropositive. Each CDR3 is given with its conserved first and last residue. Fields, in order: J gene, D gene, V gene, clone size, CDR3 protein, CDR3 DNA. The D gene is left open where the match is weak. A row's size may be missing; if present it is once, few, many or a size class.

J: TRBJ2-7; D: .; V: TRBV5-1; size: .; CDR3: CASSVDRSLEQYF; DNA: TGCGCCAGCAGCGTGGACAGAAGTCTCGAGCAGTACTTC
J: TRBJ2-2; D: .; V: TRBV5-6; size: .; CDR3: CASSYVTGNTGELFF; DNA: TGTGCCAGCAGCTACGTGACAGGGAACACCGGGGAGCTGTTTTTT
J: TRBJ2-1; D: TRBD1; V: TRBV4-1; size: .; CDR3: CASSLSGQGDYNEQFF; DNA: TGCGCCAGCAGCCTGAGCGGACAGGGGGACTACAATGAGCAGTTCTTC
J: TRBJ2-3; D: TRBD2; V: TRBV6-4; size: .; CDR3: CASSDDAGGSTDTQYF; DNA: TGTGCCAGCAGTGACGATGCGGGGGGGAGCACAGATACGCAGTATTTT
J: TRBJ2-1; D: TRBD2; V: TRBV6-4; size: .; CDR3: CASSPSGGGPNEQFF; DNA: TGTGCCAGCAGTCCGAGCGGGGGGGGCCCAAATGAGCAGTTCTTC
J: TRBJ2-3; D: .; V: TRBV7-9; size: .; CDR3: CASSLEQLVQYF; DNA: TGTGCCAGCAGCTTAGAACAGCTCGTCCAGTATTTT
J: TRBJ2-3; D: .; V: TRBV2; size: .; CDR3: CASSELQGTDTQYF; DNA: TGTGCCAGCAGTGAGTTACAGGGAACAGATACGCAGTATTTT
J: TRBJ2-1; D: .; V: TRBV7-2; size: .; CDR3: CASSLVGDNEQFF; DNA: TGTGCCAGCAGCTTAGTCGGAGACAATGAGCAGTTCTTC
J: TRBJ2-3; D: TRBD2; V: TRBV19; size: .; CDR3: CASSSSGGGGDTQYF; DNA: TGTGCCAGTAGTAGTAGCGGGGGAGGAGGAGATACGCAGTATTTT
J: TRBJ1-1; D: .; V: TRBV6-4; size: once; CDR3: CASSPSWRADTEAFF; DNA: TGTGCCAGCAGTCCATCCTGGAGGGCAGACACTGAAGCTTTCTTT
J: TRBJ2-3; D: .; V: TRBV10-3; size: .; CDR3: CAISESTYSNQPQYF; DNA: TGTGCCATCAGTGAGTCCACATATAGCAATCAGCCCCAGTATTTT
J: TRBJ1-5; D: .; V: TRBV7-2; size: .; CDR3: CASSLAGGYQPQHF; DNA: TGTGCCAGCAGCTTAGCGGGGGGTTATCAGCCCCAGCATTTT
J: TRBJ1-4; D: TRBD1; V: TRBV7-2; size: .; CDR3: CASSLDRGNEKLFF; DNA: TGTGCCAGCAGCTTAGACAGGGGGAATGAAAAACTGTTTTTT
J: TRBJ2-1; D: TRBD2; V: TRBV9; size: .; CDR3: CASSVGTSNEQFF; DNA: TGTGCCAGCAGCGTAGGGACTAGCAATGAGCAGTTCTTC
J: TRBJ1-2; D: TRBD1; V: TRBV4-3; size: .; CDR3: CASSQDPDRGLPYGYTF; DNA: TGCGCCAGCAGCCAAGACCCTGACAGGGGGCTCCCCTATGGCTACACCTTC
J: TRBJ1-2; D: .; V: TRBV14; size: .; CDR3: CASSQAVYGYTF; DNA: TGTGCCAGCAGCCAAGCTGTCTATGGCTACACCTTC